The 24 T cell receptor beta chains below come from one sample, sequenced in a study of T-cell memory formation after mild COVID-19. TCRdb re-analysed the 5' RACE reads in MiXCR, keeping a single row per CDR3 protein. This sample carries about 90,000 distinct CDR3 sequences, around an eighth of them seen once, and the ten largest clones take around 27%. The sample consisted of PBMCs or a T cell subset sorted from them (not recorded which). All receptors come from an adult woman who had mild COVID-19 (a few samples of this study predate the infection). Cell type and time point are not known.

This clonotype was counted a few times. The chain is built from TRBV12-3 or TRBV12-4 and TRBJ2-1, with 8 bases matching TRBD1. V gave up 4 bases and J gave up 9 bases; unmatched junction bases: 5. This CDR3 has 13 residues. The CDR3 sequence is CASSSGQEGEQFF. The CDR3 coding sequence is TGTGCCAGCAGTTCGGGACAGGAGGGTGAGCAGTTCTTC.

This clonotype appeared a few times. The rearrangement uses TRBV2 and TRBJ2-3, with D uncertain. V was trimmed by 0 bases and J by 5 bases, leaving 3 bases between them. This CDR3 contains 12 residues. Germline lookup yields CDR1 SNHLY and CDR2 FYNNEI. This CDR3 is CASSEALDTQYF. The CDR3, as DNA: TGTGCCAGCAGTGAAGCATTAGATACGCAGTATTTT.

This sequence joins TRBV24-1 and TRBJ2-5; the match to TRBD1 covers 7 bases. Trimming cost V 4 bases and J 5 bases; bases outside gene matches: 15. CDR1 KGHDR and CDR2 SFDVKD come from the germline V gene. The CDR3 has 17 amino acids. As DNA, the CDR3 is TGTGCCACCAGTGACAACATAAGGGGGCAGGGAAATGAGACCCAGTACTTC. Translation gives CATSDNIRGQGNETQYF.

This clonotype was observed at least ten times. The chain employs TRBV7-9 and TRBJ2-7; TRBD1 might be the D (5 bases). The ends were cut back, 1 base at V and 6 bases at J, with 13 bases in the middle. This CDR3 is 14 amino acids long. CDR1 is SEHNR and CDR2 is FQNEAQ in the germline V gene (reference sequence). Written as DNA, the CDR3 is TGTGCCAGCAGCTTAGACTTAGGGGCAGTCGAGCAGTACTTC. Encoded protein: CASSLDLGAVEQYF.

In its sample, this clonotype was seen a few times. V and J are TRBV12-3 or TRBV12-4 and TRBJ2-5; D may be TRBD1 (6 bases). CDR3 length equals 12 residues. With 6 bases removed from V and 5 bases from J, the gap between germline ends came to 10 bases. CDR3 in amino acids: CASSYGGETQYF. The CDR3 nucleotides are TGTGCCAGCAGCTATGGGGGCGAGACCCAGTACTTC.

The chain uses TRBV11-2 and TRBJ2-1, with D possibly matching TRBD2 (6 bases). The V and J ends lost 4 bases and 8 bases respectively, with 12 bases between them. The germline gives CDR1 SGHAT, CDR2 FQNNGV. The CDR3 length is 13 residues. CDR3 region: CASSYGTSHEQFF. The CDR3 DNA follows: TGTGCCAGCAGCTATGGGACTTCCCATGAGCAGTTCTTC.

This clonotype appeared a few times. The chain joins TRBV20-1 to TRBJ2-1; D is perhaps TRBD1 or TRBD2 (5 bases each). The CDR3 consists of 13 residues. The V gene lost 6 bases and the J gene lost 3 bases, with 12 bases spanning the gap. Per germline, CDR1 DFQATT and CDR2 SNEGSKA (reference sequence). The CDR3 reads CSARGPDYNEQFF. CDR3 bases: TGCAGTGCAAGGGGACCTGACTACAATGAGCAGTTCTTC.

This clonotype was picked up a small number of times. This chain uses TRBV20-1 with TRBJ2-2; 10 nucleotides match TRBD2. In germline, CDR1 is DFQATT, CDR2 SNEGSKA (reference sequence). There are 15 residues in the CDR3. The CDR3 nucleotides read TGCGGCACCCGGGCTAGCGGGAGTAGAGCGGGGGAGCTGTTTTTT. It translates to CGTRASGSRAGELFF.

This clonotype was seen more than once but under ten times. The CDR3 loop reads CASSQDYQTYEQYF. In DNA form, the CDR3 reads TGCGCCAGCAGCCAAGATTACCAAACCTACGAGCAGTACTTC. The chain is built from TRBV4-3 and TRBJ2-7; D is uncertain. V was clipped by 0 bases and J by 2 bases, with 8 bases between them. The germline gives CDR1 LGHNA, CDR2 YSLEER. CDR3 size: 14 residues.

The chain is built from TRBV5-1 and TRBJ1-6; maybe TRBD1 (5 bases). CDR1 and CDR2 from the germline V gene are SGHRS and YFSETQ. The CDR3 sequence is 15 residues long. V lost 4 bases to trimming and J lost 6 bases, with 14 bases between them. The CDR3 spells CASSVWDGTNSPLHF. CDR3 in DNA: TGCGCCAGCAGCGTCTGGGACGGAACTAATTCACCCCTCCACTTT. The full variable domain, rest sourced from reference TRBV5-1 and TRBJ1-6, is KAGVTQTPRYLIKTRGQQVTLSCSPISGHRSVSWYQQTPGQGLQFLFEYFSETQRNKGNFPGRFSGRQFSNSRSEMNVSTLELGDSALYLCASSVWDGTNSPLHFGNGTRLTVT.

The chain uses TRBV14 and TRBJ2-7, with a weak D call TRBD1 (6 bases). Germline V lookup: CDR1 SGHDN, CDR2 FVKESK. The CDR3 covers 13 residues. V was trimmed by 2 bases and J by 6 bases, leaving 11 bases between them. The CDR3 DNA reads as TGTGCCAGCAGCCAACCAGGGGTCGTCGAGCAGTACTTC. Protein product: CASSQPGVVEQYF.

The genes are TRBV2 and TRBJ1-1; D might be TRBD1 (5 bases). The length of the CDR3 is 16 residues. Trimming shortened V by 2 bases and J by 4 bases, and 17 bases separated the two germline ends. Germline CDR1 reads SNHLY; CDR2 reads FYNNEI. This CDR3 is CASSEKSGRFGTEAFF. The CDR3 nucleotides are TGTGCCAGCAGTGAAAAATCAGGGAGGTTCGGCACTGAAGCTTTCTTT.

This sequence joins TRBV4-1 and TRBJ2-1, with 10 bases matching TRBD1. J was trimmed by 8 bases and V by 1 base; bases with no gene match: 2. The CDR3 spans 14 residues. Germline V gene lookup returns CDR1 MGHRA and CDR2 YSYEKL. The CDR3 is CASSQGTGGYEQFF. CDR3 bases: TGCGCCAGCAGCCAAGGGACAGGGGGGTATGAGCAGTTCTTC.

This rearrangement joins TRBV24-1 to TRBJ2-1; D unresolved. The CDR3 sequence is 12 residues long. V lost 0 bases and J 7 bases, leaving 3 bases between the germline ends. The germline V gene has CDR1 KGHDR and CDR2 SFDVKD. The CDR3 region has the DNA TGTGCCACCAGTGATTTGCCAAATGAGCAGTTCTTC. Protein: CATSDLPNEQFF.

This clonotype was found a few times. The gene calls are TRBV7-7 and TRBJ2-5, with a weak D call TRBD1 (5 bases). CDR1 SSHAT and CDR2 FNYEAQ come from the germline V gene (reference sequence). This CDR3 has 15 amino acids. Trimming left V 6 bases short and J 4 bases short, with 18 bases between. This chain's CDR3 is CASSRRTDIAETQYF. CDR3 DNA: TGTGCCAGCAGTCGACGGACGGACATAGCAGAGACCCAGTACTTC.

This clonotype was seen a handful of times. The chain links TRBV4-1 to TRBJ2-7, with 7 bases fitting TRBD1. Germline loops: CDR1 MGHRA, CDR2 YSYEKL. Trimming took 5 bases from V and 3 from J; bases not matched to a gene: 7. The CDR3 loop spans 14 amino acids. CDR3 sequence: CASSTRQGYYEQYF. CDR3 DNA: TGCGCCAGCAGCACCCGACAGGGATACTACGAGCAGTACTTC.

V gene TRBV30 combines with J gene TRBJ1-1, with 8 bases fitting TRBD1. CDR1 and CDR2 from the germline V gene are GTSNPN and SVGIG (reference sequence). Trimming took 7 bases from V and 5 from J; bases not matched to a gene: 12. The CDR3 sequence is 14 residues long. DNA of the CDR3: TGTGCCTACTATCCTGGACAGGGAATGACTGAAGCTTTCTTT. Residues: CAYYPGQGMTEAFF.

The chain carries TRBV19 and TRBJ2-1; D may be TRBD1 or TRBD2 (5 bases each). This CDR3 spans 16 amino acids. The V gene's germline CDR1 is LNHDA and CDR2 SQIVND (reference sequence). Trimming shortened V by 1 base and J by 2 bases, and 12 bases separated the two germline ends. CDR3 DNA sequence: TGTGCCAGTAGTATAGTACTTTGGGGGACCTACAATGAGCAGTTCTTC. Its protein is CASSIVLWGTYNEQFF.

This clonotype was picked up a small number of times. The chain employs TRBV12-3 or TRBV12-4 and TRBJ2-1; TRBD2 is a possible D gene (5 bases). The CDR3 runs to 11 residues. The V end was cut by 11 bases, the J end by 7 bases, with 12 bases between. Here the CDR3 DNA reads TGTGCCCAGAGCGAGGGTAATGAGCAGTTCTTC. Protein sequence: CAQSEGNEQFF.

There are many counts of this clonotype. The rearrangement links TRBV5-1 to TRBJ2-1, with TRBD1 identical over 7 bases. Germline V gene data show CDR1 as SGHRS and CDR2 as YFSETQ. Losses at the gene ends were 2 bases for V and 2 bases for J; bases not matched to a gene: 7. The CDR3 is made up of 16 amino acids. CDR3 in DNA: TGCGCCAGCAGCTTCCCCGGGACAGTGCCCTACAATGAGCAGTTCTTC. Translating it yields CASSFPGTVPYNEQFF.

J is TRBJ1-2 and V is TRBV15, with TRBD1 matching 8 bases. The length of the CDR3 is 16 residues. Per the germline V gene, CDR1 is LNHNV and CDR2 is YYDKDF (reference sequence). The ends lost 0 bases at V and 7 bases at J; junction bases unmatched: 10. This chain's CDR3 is CATSRDGTGPEFGYTF. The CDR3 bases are TGTGCCACCAGCAGAGACGGGACAGGTCCTGAATTTGGCTACACCTTC.

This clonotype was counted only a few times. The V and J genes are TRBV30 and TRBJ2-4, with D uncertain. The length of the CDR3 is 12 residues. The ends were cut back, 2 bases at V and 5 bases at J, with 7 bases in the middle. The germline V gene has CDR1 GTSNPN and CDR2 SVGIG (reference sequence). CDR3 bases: TGTGCCTGGAGTAGCTATGAAAACATTCAGTACTTC. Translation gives CAWSSYENIQYF.

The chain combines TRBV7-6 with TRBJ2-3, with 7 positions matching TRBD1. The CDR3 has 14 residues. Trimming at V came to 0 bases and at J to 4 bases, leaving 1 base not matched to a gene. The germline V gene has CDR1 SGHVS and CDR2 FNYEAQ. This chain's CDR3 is CASSLAGGSDTQYF. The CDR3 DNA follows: TGTGCCAGCAGCTTAGCAGGGGGCTCAGATACGCAGTATTTT. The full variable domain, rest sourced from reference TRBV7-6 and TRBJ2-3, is GAGVSQSPRYKVTKRGQDVALRCDPISGHVSLYWYRQALGQGPEFLTYFNYEAQQDKSGLPNDRFSAERPEGSISTLTIQRTEQRDSAMYRCASSLAGGSDTQYFGPGTRLTVL.

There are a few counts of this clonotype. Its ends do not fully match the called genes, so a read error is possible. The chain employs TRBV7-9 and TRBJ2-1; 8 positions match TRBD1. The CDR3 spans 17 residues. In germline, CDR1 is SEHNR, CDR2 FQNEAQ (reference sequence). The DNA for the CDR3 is TGTGCCAGCAGCTTAGCTCGGACAGGGCCCGCCTATAATGAGCAGTTCTTC. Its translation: CASSLARTGPAYNEQFF.